Listed here are 5 T cell receptor beta chains from one sample, sequenced in a study of blood T cell repertoires in COVID-19. Assay used: immunoSEQ multiplex PCR; TCRdb lists only in-frame clones, some missing. The sample yields a few hundred thousand clones, more than 80% seen once. The sequencing input was peripheral blood. These receptors originate from a man aged 18 to 35 who had recovered from COVID-19.

V is TRBV28 and J is TRBJ2-1; 9 bases line up with TRBD1. Per the germline V gene, CDR1 is MDHEN and CDR2 is SYDVKM. With V trimmed by 8 bases and J by 5 bases, 10 bases remained unmatched. The CDR3 extends over 15 amino acids. CDR3 protein: CASDTGTGLDNEQFF. In nucleotides, the CDR3 is TGTGCCAGCGACACCGGGACAGGGCTCGACAATGAGCAGTTCTTC.

The V call is TRBV11-2, the J call TRBJ2-5; a possible D gene is TRBD2 (5 bases). Germline CDR1 SGHAT, CDR2 FQNNGV. The CDR3 runs to 14 residues. V lost 2 bases, J lost 5 bases, and 12 bases lay in between. In DNA, the CDR3 is TGTGCCAGCAGCTTAAGCGGTGGGTGGGAGACCCAGTACTTC. Translating gives CASSLSGGWETQYF. Full variable domain (outside the CDR3, taken from reference TRBV11-2 and TRBJ2-5): EAGVAQSPRYKIIEKRQSVAFWCNPISGHATLYWYQQILGQGPKLLIQFQNNGVVDDSQLPKDRFSAERLKGVDSTLKIQPAKLEDSAVYLCASSLSGGWETQYFGPGTRLLVL.

This clone was detected only once. This chain connects TRBV6-1 to TRBJ1-2, with TRBD1 as a possible D gene (6 bases). Looked up from germline, CDR1 is MNHNS and CDR2 is SASEGT. There are 19 residues in the CDR3. The V end lost 2 bases, the J end lost 0 bases, and 22 bases lay between the germline ends. The CDR3 DNA is TGTGCCAGCAGTGAACTAAAGGGACGTAGGGGGGGAGCTAACTATGGCTACACCTTC. It translates to CASSELKGRRGGANYGYTF.

This chain connects TRBV10-1 to TRBJ1-5; D remains ambiguous. Germline CDR1 is WNHNN and CDR2 is SYGVQD (reference sequence). The CDR3 runs 13 residues. Deletions cut 10 bases from V and 6 bases from J, with 16 bases between. CDR3 DNA sequence: TGCGCCACTCCCACCGGGTTTGGTCAGCCCCAGCATTTT. This encodes CATPTGFGQPQHF.

This clone has a single count. The V and J genes are TRBV9 and TRBJ2-7; D is possibly TRBD2 (6 bases). Germline CDR1 and CDR2: SGDLS and YYNGEE. The V end was cut by 0 bases, the J end by 0 bases, with 10 bases between. CDR3 length: 15 amino acids. CDR3 sequence: CASSVGLEVSYEQYF. In nucleotides, the CDR3 is TGTGCCAGCAGCGTAGGACTAGAAGTCTCCTACGAGCAGTACTTC.